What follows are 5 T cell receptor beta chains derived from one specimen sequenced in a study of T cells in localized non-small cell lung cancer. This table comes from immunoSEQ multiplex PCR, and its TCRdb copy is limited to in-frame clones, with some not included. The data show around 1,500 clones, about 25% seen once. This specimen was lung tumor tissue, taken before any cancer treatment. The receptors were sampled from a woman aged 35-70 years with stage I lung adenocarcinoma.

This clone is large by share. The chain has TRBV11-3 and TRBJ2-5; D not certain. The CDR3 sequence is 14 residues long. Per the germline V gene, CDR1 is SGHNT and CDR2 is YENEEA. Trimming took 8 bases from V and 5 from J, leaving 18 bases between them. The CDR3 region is CASSSDPSPETQYF. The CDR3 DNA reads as TGTGCCAGCTCCTCCGACCCAAGCCCGGAGACCCAGTACTTC.

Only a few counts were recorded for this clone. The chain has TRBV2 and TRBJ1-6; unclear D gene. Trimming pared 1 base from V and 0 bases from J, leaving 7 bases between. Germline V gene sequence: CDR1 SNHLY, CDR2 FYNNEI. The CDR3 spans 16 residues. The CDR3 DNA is TGTGCCAGCAGTGAAGAGAGGACCTCCTATAATTCACCCCTCCACTTT. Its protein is CASSEERTSYNSPLHF. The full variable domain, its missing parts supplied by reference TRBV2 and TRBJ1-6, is EPEVTQTPSHQVTQMGQEVILRCVPISNHLYFYWYRQILGQKVEFLVSFYNNEISEKSEIFDDQFSVERPDGSNFTLKIRSTKLEDSAMYFCASSEERTSYNSPLHFGNGTRLTVT.

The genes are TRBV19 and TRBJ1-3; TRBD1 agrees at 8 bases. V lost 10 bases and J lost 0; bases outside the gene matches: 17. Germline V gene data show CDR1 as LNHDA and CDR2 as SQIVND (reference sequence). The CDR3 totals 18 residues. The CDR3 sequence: CANLTGRTGPSSGNTIYF. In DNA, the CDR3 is TGTGCCAACTTAACTGGGAGGACAGGGCCGAGCTCTGGAAACACCATATATTTT.

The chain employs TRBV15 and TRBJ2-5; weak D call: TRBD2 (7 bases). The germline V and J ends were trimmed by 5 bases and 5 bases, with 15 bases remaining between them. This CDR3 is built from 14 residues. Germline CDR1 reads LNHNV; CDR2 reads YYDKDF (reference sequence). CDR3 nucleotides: TGTGCCACCAGCGGGGGGCCCGGGAGGGAGACCCAGTACTTC. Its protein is CATSGGPGRETQYF.

The DNA of the CDR3 is TGTGCCAGCAGCTGGGACAGGGGTAACACTGAAGCTTTCTTT. As protein: CASSWDRGNTEAFF. The J gene is TRBJ1-1, the V gene TRBV6-8; 10 nucleotides align to TRBD1. V shed 6 bases, J shed 2 bases, and the junction held 3 bases outside the gene matches. There are 14 residues in the CDR3. CDR1 is MNHGY and CDR2 is SAAAGT in the germline V gene.